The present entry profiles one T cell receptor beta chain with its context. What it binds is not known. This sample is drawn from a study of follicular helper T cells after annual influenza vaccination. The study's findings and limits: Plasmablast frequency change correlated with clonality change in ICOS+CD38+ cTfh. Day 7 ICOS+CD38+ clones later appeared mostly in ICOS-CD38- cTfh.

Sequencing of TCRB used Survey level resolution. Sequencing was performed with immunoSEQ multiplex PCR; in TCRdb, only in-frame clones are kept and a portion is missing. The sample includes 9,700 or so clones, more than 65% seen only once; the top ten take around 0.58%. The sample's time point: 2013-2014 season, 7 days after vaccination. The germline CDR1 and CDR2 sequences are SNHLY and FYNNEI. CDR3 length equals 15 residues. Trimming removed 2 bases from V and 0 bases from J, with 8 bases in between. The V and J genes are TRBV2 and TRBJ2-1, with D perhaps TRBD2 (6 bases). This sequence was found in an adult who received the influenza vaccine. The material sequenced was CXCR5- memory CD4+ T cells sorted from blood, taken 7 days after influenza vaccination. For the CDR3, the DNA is TGTGCCAGCAGTGAAACTAGCAGCTCCTACAATGAGCAGTTCTTC. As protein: CASSETSSSYNEQFF.